What follows describes a single TCR beta chain. What it recognizes is unknown. It was healthy bone marrow donors who served as donors. Germline values: CDR1 SGHRS, CDR2 YFSETQ. Trimming took 2 bases from V and 5 from J; bases not matched to a gene: 7. The CDR3 runs 15 residues. The data were obtained in a study of cytomegalovirus exposure and HLA in healthy donors. General observations from the study: Later, an analysis found that common viral pathogens appeared to be linked with several of the most significant clusters. Cytomegalovirus association was listed for around 170 TCR beta chains. Previous analysis showed most TCR beta V segments were productive about 90% or about 30% of the time.

PCR amplification relied on 60 Vbeta primers (plus 13 Jbeta primers). Assay used: immunoSEQ multiplex PCR; TCRdb lists only in-frame clones, some missing. The table includes approximately 160,000 clones, about four fifths detected once. The sample consisted of PBMCs. The gene calls are TRBV5-1 and TRBJ2-1; 7 bases match TRBD2. The source is a boy aged 2 to 10 in good health and CMV-seronegative. The CDR3 coding sequence is TGCGCCAGCAGCTTACGTCTAGCGGCAAACAATGAGCAGTTCTTC. It translates to CASSLRLAANNEQFF. Combining the CDR3 with reference TRBV5-1 and TRBJ2-1 gives the whole variable domain KAGVTQTPRYLIKTRGQQVTLSCSPISGHRSVSWYQQTPGQGLQFLFEYFSETQRNKGNFPGRFSGRQFSNSRSEMNVSTLELGDSALYLCASSLRLAANNEQFFGPGTRLTVL.